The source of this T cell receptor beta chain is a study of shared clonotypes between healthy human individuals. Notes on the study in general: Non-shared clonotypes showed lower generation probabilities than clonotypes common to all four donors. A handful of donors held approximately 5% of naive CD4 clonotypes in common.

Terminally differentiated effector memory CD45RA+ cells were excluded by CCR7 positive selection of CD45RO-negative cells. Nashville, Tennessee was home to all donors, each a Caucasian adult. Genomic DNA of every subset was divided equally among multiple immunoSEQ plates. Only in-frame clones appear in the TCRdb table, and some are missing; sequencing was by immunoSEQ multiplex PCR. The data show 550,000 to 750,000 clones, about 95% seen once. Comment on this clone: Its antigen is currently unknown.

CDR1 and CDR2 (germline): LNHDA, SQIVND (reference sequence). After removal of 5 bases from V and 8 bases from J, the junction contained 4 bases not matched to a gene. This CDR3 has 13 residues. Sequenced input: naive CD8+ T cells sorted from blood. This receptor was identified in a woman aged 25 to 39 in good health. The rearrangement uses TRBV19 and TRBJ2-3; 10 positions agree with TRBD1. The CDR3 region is CASSWTGGSTQYF. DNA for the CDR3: TGTGCCAGTAGTTGGACAGGGGGGAGTACGCAGTATTTT.